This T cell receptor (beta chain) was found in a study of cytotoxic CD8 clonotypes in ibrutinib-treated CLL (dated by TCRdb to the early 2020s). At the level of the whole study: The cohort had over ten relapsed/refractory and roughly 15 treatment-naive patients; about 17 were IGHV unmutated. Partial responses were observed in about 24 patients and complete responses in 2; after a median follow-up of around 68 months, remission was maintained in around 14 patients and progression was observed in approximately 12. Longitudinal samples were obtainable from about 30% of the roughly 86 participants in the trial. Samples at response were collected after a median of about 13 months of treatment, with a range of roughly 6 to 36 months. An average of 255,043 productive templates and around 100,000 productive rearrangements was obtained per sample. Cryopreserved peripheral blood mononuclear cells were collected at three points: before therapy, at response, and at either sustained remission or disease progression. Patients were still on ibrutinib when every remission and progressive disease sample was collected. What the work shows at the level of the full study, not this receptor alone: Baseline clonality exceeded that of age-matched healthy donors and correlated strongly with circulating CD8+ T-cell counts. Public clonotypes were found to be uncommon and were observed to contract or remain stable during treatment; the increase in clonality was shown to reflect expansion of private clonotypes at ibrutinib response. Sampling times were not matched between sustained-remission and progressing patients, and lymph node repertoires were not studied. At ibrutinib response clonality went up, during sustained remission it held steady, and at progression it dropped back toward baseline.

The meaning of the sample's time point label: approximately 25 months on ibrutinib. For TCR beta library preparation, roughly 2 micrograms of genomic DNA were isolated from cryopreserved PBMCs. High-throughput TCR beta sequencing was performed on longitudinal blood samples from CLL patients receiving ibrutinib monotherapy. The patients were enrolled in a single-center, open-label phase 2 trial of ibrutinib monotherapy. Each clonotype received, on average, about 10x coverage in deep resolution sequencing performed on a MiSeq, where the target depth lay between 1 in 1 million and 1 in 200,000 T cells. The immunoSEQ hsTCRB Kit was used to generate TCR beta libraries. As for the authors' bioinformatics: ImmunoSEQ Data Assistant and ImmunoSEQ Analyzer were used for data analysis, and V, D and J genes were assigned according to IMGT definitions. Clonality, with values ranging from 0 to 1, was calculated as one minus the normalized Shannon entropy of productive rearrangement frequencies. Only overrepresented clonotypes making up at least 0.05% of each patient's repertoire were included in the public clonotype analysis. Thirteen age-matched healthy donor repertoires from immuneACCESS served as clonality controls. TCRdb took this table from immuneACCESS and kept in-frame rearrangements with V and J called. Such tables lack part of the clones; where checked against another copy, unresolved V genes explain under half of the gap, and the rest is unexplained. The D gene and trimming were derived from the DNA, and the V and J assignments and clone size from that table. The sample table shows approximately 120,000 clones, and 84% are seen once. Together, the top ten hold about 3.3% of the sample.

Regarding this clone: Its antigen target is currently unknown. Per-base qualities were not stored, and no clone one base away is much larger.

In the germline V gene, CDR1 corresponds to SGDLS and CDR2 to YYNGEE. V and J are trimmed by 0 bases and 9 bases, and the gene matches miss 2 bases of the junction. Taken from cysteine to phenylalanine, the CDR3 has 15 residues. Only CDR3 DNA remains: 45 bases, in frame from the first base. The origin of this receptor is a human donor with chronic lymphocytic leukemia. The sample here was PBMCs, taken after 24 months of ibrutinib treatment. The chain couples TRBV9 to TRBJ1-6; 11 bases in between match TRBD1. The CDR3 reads CASSVVGTGGSPLHF. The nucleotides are TGTGCCAGCAGCGTAGTCGGGACAGGGGGTTCACCCCTCCACTTT. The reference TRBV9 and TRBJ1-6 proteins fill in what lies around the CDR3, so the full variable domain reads DSGVTQTPKHLITATGQRVTLRCSPRSGDLSVYWYQQSLDQGLQFLIQYYNGEERAKGNILERFSAQQFPDLHSELNLSSLELGDSALYFCASSVVGTGGSPLHFGNGTRLTVT.